This TCR beta chain comes out of a study of PD-L1 blockade in urothelial cancer. Study in general: Blood gave a median about 150,000 T cells.

From germline, CDR1 is SGHNT and CDR2 YENEEA. This CDR3 region has 13 residues. V dropped 5 bases and J dropped 8; count of bases not matched to a gene: 6. The data were produced by immunoSEQ multiplex PCR, yet TCRdb's version contains in-frame clones alone and is incomplete. The repertoire has some 41,000 clones, more than 75% of them found once; the top ten carry 13% to 15%. Here the sequenced sample was PBMCs, taken around atezolizumab (anti-PD-L1) treatment. The sequence came from a woman in her fifties or sixties with urothelial cancer. V is TRBV11-3 and J is TRBJ2-1; 7 bases match TRBD2. This CDR3 reads CASSREALDEQFF. In nucleotides, the CDR3 is TGTGCCAGCAGCCGGGAGGCCTTGGATGAGCAGTTCTTC.